One sample yielded the 19 T cell receptor beta chains listed below, sequenced in a study of T cell responses to AZD1222 COVID-19 vaccine. Sequenced by immunoSEQ multiplex PCR; TCRdb stores in-frame clones only, minus some. The data contain roughly 120,000 clones, around nine tenths of them seen just once; the ten biggest clones take up around 2.4%. The source was peripheral blood, collected on day 0 of AZD1222 vaccination. The receptors derive from an adult in good health.

The chain links TRBV29-1 to TRBJ1-2; no reliable D call. This CDR3 region has 12 residues. CDR1 SQVTM and CDR2 ANQGSEA come from the germline V gene. Between the trimmed V and J ends, which lost 7 bases and 1 base, there was a span of 10 bases. For the CDR3, the DNA is TGCAGCGCCGAGACTAGTAACTATGGCTACACCTTC. This gives the protein CSAETSNYGYTF.

The chain is built from TRBV30 and TRBJ1-2; 10 bases line up with TRBD1. Germline V gene sequence: CDR1 GTSNPN, CDR2 SVGIG (reference sequence). The CDR3 runs 14 residues. Trimming removed 4 bases from V and 5 bases from J; junction bases left unmatched: 7. CDR3 DNA: TGTGCCTGGACCTTGACAGGGGGCGGGTATGGCTACACCTTC. The encoded protein is CAWTLTGGGYGYTF.

This clone showed up many times. The V call is TRBV30, the J call TRBJ2-2; D perhaps matches TRBD2 (5 bases). Germline lookup yields CDR1 GTSNPN and CDR2 SVGIG (reference sequence). This CDR3 is 14 amino acids long. V shed 8 bases and J shed 0 bases, with 13 bases lying between them. CDR3 bases: TGTGCCGGACCCCTAGCCGCGAACACCGGGGAGCTGTTTTTT. Translation: CAGPLAANTGELFF.

The chain carries TRBV10-2 and TRBJ2-4, with 10 bases aligning to TRBD1. Germline V gives CDR1 WSHSY, CDR2 SAAADI. The V and J ends lost 2 bases and 0 bases, in that order; junction bases with no gene match: 13. The CDR3 has 20 amino acids. CDR3 nucleotide sequence: TGCGCCAGCAGTGAGAATAGTGGGACAGGGGCGCTGGGAGCCAAAAACATTCAGTACTTC. The encoded protein is CASSENSGTGALGAKNIQYF.

This clone was observed once. The chain combines TRBV25-1 with TRBJ2-5; TRBD1 is a possible D gene (5 bases). The germline V gene has CDR1 MGHDK and CDR2 SYGVNS. Trimming stripped 0 bases from V and 3 bases from J, with 8 bases between. The CDR3 is made up of 14 amino acids. The CDR3 here is CASSEYGREETQYF. The CDR3 DNA is TGTGCCAGCAGTGAATATGGCAGGGAAGAGACCCAGTACTTC.

A single count supports this clone. The rearrangement joins TRBV2 to TRBJ1-5; D not resolved. Per the germline V gene, CDR1 is SNHLY and CDR2 is FYNNEI. The length of the CDR3 is 13 residues. With 6 bases removed from V and 3 bases from J, the gap between germline ends came to 9 bases. The CDR3 sequence: CASRGRSNQPQHF. CDR3 bases: TGTGCCAGCAGAGGACGGTCCAATCAGCCCCAGCATTTT.

The count of this clone is one. The chain has TRBV10-2 and TRBJ2-5; D is perhaps TRBD2 (6 bases). CDR1 and CDR2 (germline): WSHSY, SAAADI. Deletions cut 6 bases from V and 2 bases from J, with 13 bases between. The CDR3 spans 14 residues. The DNA for the CDR3 is TGCGCCAGCAGGCTTGGGACTGGACAAGAGACCCAGTACTTC. Its translation is CASRLGTGQETQYF.

The rearrangement joins TRBV28 to TRBJ1-5; 9 nucleotides line up with TRBD1. V dropped 6 bases and J dropped 4; count of bases not matched to a gene: 7. The V gene's germline CDR1 is MDHEN and CDR2 SYDVKM. The CDR3 is 15 residues long. DNA for the CDR3: TGTGCCAGCAGATCTGGGACAGGGCAAAATCAGCCCCAGCATTTT. Translation: CASRSGTGQNQPQHF.

The chain employs TRBV5-1 and TRBJ1-1; D unclear. Germline V gene lookup returns CDR1 SGHRS and CDR2 YFSETQ. Trimming pared 0 bases from V and 1 base from J, leaving 7 bases between. The CDR3 has 14 amino acids. The CDR3 DNA sequence: TGCGCCAGCAGCTTGGACCCTAGGAACACTGAAGCTTTCTTT. It specifies CASSLDPRNTEAFF.

About this clone itself: Germline is not matched at one junction end, which may reflect a read error. The chain uses TRBV6-5 and TRBJ2-3; D remains unclear. CDR3 size: 14 residues. CDR1 and CDR2 from the germline V gene are MNHEY and SVGAGI. CDR3 sequence (DNA): TGTGCCAGCAGTGACTCAGGTAGCACAGATACGCAGTATTTT. Residues: CASSDSGSTDTQYF.

The J gene is TRBJ2-1, the V gene TRBV19; 8 bases are a match to TRBD2. CDR3 length: 14 residues. Germline loops: CDR1 LNHDA, CDR2 SQIVND (reference sequence). The V gene end was trimmed by 9 bases and the J gene end by 4 bases; junction bases not matched to a gene: 8. CDR3 loop: CASATSGLYNEQFF. DNA of the CDR3: TGTGCCAGCGCAACTAGCGGACTATACAATGAGCAGTTCTTC.

The genes are TRBV11-2 and TRBJ1-1; perhaps TRBD1 as D (6 bases). The V end was cut by 5 bases, the J end by 5 bases, with 9 bases between. The germline V gene has CDR1 SGHAT and CDR2 FQNNGV. The CDR3 consists of 12 residues. The CDR3 loop reads CASSQRGTEAFF. In DNA form, the CDR3 reads TGTGCCAGCAGCCAAAGGGGGACTGAAGCTTTCTTT.

This clone was seen a few times. CDR3 nucleotide sequence: TGTGCCAGTAAACAGCGCCAGGGGAGGACTGAAGCTTTCTTT. This sequence encodes CASKQRQGRTEAFF. The chain uses TRBV19 and TRBJ1-1, with D maybe TRBD1 (6 bases). CDR1 and CDR2 from the germline V gene are LNHDA and SQIVND (reference sequence). There are 14 residues in the CDR3. Trimming stripped 7 bases from V and 5 bases from J, with 17 bases between.

In DNA, the CDR3 is TGCGCCAGCAGCTTTGAGTCAGGGGGGGAGACCCAGTACTTC. Its protein product is CASSFESGGETQYF. The chain couples TRBV5-1 to TRBJ2-5; D might be TRBD1 (7 bases). Germline CDR1 and CDR2: SGHRS and YFSETQ. Trimming pared 2 bases from V and 5 bases from J, leaving 13 bases between. The CDR3 is 14 residues long.

This clone has more than one count but fewer than ten. V is TRBV28 and J is TRBJ2-7; tentatively, D is TRBD1 (5 bases). The V end was cut by 8 bases, the J end by 3 bases, with 14 bases between. CDR3 length: 13 amino acids. Germline V CDR1 and CDR2: MDHEN, SYDVKM. This chain's CDR3 is CASGTGRLYEQYF. CDR3 coding DNA: TGTGCCAGCGGAACAGGACGGCTCTACGAGCAGTACTTC.

The chain carries TRBV30 and TRBJ2-1; 10 bases are shared with TRBD2. The CDR3 is 13 residues long. Germline-derived CDR1 and CDR2 are GTSNPN and SVGIG (reference sequence). V lost 0 bases, J lost 9 bases, and 2 bases stayed unmatched. This CDR3 reads CAWSVGLAVEQFF. The CDR3 DNA reads as TGTGCCTGGAGTGTAGGACTAGCGGTTGAGCAGTTCTTC.

The chain couples TRBV5-6 to TRBJ2-3; 9 nucleotides align to TRBD2. This CDR3 region has 15 residues. Germline V CDR1 and CDR2: SGHDT, YYEEEE. The trim removed 4 bases at V and 4 bases at J, leaving 7 bases unmatched. CDR3 DNA: TGTGCCAGCAGCATGGAGACTAGCGGCTCAGATACGCAGTATTTT. This encodes CASSMETSGSDTQYF.

The chain has TRBV5-1 and TRBJ1-6; no reliable D call. CDR1 and CDR2 from the germline V gene are SGHRS and YFSETQ. Trimming left V 0 bases short and J 7 bases short, with 11 bases between. This CDR3 spans 15 amino acids. CDR3 amino acids: CASSLGPGVNSPLHF. The CDR3 region has the DNA TGCGCCAGCAGCTTGGGGCCAGGCGTAAATTCACCCCTCCACTTT.

J is TRBJ1-3 and V is TRBV7-6; TRBD1 aligns across 8 bases. The J segment lost 2 bases and the V segment lost 5 bases, leaving 8 bases of the junction unmatched. CDR1 and CDR2 (germline): SGHVS, FNYEAQ. This CDR3 is built from 16 residues. CDR3 bases: TGTGCCAGCAGCCATCCCAAGACAGGGGCTGGAAACACCATATATTTT. Translating gives CASSHPKTGAGNTIYF.